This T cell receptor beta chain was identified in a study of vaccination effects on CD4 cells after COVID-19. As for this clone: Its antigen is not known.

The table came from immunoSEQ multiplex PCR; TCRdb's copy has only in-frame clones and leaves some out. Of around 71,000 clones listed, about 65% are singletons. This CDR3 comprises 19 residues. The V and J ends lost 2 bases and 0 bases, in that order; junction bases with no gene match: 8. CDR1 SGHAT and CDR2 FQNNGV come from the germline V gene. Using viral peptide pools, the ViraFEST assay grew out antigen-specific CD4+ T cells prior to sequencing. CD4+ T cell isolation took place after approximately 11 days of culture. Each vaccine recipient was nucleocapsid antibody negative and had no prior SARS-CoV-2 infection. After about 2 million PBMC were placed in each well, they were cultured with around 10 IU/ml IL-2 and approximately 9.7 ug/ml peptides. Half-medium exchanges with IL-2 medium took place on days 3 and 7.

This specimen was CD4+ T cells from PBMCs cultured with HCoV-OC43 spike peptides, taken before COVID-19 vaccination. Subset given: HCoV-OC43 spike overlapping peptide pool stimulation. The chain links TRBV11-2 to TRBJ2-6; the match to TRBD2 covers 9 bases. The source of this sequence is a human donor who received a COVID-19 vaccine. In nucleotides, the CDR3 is TGTGCCAGCAGCTTAAAGGGCGGGGGGGGCACCTCTGGGGCCAACGTCCTGACTTTC. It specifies CASSLKGGGGTSGANVLTF.